This T cell receptor beta chain was sequenced for a study of blood T cell repertoires in COVID-19. Looking at the study overall: The origin of the acute and convalescent COVID-19 samples was the United States, Italy and Spain. PBMCs, B-cell-depleted T cells, or T cells provided the cDNA or gDNA that made up the material.

In the authors' methods: Counts of nucleated cells, estimated from reference gene primer amplification, were obtained. The assay was immunoSEQ multiplex PCR, and TCRdb's table has in-frame clones only and misses some. That table furnishes V, J and clone size, whereas the DNA furnished D and trimming. This table has approximately 310,000 clones, around 86% appearing once. The CDR3 sequence is 11 residues long. Per germline, CDR1 MDHEN and CDR2 SYDVKM. V was cut by 6 bases and J by 6 bases, with 9 bases left in between. Sequenced sample: peripheral blood. V is TRBV28 and J is TRBJ2-7, with D possibly TRBD2 on 5 matching bases. The sequence derives from a middle-aged man with active or convalescent COVID-19. The CDR3 DNA reads as TGTGCCAGCAGCAGCGGAAGCGAGCAGTACTTC. Translated: CASSSGSEQYF.